Following are 28 T cell receptor beta chains from one sample sequenced in a study of T cell changes during pregnancy in multiple sclerosis. Repertoires were generated with immunoSEQ multiplex PCR, while TCRdb's copy carries only in-frame clones and drops some. The sample includes 55,000 to 80,000 clones, 90% seen only once; the top ten take more than 8%. The sequencing used peripheral blood, collected after pregnancy. The receptors stem from a female donor in good health, enrolled as a control in a pregnancy study.

The rearrangement uses TRBV5-6 and TRBJ2-5; 14 bases line up with TRBD2. Looked up from germline, CDR1 is SGHDT and CDR2 is YYEEEE. The V and J ends lost 0 bases and 9 bases, in that order; junction bases with no gene match: 13. The CDR3 sequence is 18 residues long. In DNA, the CDR3 is TGTGCCAGCAGCTTGGAAGGATCCGGACTAGCGGGGGGTACGTCCCAGTACTTC. Encoded protein: CASSLEGSGLAGGTSQYF.

The genes are TRBV5-6 and TRBJ2-1, with a possible D match to TRBD2 (7 bases). Germline V lookup: CDR1 SGHDT, CDR2 YYEEEE. The V and J ends lost 0 bases and 4 bases respectively, with 17 bases between them. The CDR3 covers 17 residues. In DNA, the CDR3 is TGTGCCAGCAGCTTGGAGGGGGGGCCCCTTTTGTACAATGAGCAGTTCTTC. As protein: CASSLEGGPLLYNEQFF.

V is TRBV5-4 and J is TRBJ1-1; D remains unclear. Germline V gene lookup returns CDR1 SGHNT and CDR2 YYREEE (reference sequence). The CDR3 covers 13 residues. Between the trimmed V and J ends, which lost 2 bases and 8 bases, there was a span of 13 bases. This CDR3 is CASSLLEAKEAFF. The CDR3 DNA reads as TGTGCCAGCAGCTTATTAGAGGCAAAGGAAGCTTTCTTT. The full variable domain, its missing parts supplied by reference TRBV5-4 and TRBJ1-1, is ETGVTQSPTHLIKTRGQQVTLRCSSQSGHNTVSWYQQALGQGPQFIFQYYREEENGRGNFPPRFSGLQFPNYSSELNVNALELDDSALYLCASSLLEAKEAFFGQGTRLTVV.

The rearrangement uses TRBV7-8 and TRBJ1-4; 10 bases match TRBD1. Per germline, CDR1 SGHVS and CDR2 FQNEAQ. This CDR3 is 15 amino acids long. Trimming cost V 2 bases and J 6 bases; bases outside gene matches: 3. DNA for the CDR3: TGTGCCAGCAGCTTACCGACAGGGGGCTATGAAAAACTGTTTTTT. As protein: CASSLPTGGYEKLFF.

The chain recombines TRBV28 with TRBJ1-5; possibly TRBD1 for D (6 bases). Trimming left V 6 bases short and J 2 bases short, with 17 bases between. The CDR3 extends over 16 amino acids. Germline-derived CDR1 and CDR2 are MDHEN and SYDVKM. The CDR3 nucleotides are TGTGCCAGCAGCCATCAACAGGGTCGCGGCAATCAGCCCCAGCATTTT. This sequence encodes CASSHQQGRGNQPQHF.

The gene calls are TRBV7-9 and TRBJ1-6, with D perhaps TRBD1 (5 bases). Germline CDR1 reads SEHNR; CDR2 reads FQNEAQ (reference sequence). The length of the CDR3 is 10 residues. V gave up 10 bases and J gave up 14 bases, with 12 bases separating them. This CDR3 is CATTTESLHF. In DNA, the CDR3 is TGTGCCACCACGACAGAATCCCTCCACTTT.

This clone was observed a single time. The rearrangement links TRBV10-3 to TRBJ2-2; D call uncertain. Germline V lookup: CDR1 ENHRY, CDR2 SYGVKD. The length of the CDR3 is 15 residues. V lost 0 bases and J 2 bases, leaving 7 bases between the germline ends. CDR3: CAISESQLNTGELFF. The DNA for the CDR3 is TGTGCCATCAGTGAGTCACAGTTAAACACCGGGGAGCTGTTTTTT.

This clone appeared once. This chain connects TRBV7-6 to TRBJ2-3; D is perhaps TRBD2 (5 bases). CDR1 SGHVS and CDR2 FNYEAQ come from the germline V gene. Between the trimmed V and J ends, which lost 5 bases and 8 bases, there was a span of 14 bases. The CDR3 sequence is 13 residues long. CDR3 residues: CASSLSGGGTQYF. CDR3 in DNA: TGTGCCAGCAGCCTCAGCGGCGGAGGTACGCAGTATTTT. Filled out from reference TRBV7-6 and TRBJ2-3, the complete variable domain reads GAGVSQSPRYKVTKRGQDVALRCDPISGHVSLYWYRQALGQGPEFLTYFNYEAQQDKSGLPNDRFSAERPEGSISTLTIQRTEQRDSAMYRCASSLSGGGTQYFGPGTRLTVL.

This chain connects TRBV13 to TRBJ2-3; the match to TRBD2 covers 11 bases. The CDR3 is 16 amino acids. V was clipped by 5 bases and J by 3 bases; unmatched bases: 7. CDR1 is PRHDT, CDR2 FYEKMQ, per germline (reference sequence). Here the CDR3 DNA reads TGTGCCAGCAGCCCTACTAGCGGGGGCTGGACAGATACGCAGTATTTT. Protein: CASSPTSGGWTDTQYF.

V and J are TRBV11-2 and TRBJ2-1, with TRBD1 matching 7 bases. J was trimmed by 5 bases and V by 4 bases; bases with no gene match: 5. Germline V gives CDR1 SGHAT, CDR2 FQNNGV. This CDR3 is 14 amino acids long. For the CDR3, the DNA is TGTGCCAGCAGCTCCGGGACAGTTAACAATGAGCAGTTCTTC. As protein: CASSSGTVNNEQFF.

The chain joins TRBV18 to TRBJ2-7, with D maybe TRBD2 (5 bases). This CDR3 is built from 17 residues. Per germline, CDR1 KGHSH and CDR2 LQKENI. V was trimmed by 0 bases and J by 3 bases, leaving 18 bases between them. CDR3 residues: CASSPPRARGKFYEQYF. In DNA, the CDR3 is TGTGCCAGCTCACCACCGAGGGCTCGAGGAAAATTCTACGAGCAGTACTTC.

The CDR3 loop is CASSSTGGAQGEQFF. The CDR3 DNA sequence: TGTGCCAGCAGTTCCACCGGGGGGGCTCAGGGTGAGCAGTTCTTC. The chain recombines TRBV25-1 with TRBJ2-1; 8 nucleotides align to TRBD2. V dropped 5 bases and J dropped 9; count of bases not matched to a gene: 12. The CDR3 is 15 residues long. CDR1 and CDR2 (germline): MGHDK, SYGVNS.

This chain connects TRBV5-4 to TRBJ2-5, with TRBD2 identical over 7 bases. This CDR3 contains 15 residues. Unmatched junction bases numbered 7, after V lost 4 bases and J lost 1 base. Germline V gene data show CDR1 as SGHNT and CDR2 as YYREEE (reference sequence). In DNA form, the CDR3 reads TGTGCCAGCAGCACTCTAGCGGAAGTCCAAGAGACCCAGTACTTC. Protein: CASSTLAEVQETQYF. The complete variable domain, with remaining parts taken from reference TRBV5-4 and TRBJ2-5, reads ETGVTQSPTHLIKTRGQQVTLRCSSQSGHNTVSWYQQALGQGPQFIFQYYREEENGRGNFPPRFSGLQFPNYSSELNVNALELDDSALYLCASSTLAEVQETQYFGPGTRLLVL.

A remark on this clone: A read error may produce the germline difference seen at one junction end. The genes are TRBV7-7 and TRBJ2-5; 13 nucleotides match TRBD2. There are 17 residues in the CDR3. The germline V gene has CDR1 SSHAT and CDR2 FNYEAQ (reference sequence). This CDR3 reads CASSHGLAGASWETQYF. For the CDR3, the DNA is TGTGCTAGCAGCCATGGACTAGCGGGGGCCTCCTGGGAGACCCAGTACTTC.

CDR3 nucleotide sequence: TGCAGCGTTGAAGGGACAGGGGGGAAGAACACCATATATTTT. Amino acids: CSVEGTGGKNTIYF. The V and J genes are TRBV29-1 and TRBJ1-3; 10 bases are a match to TRBD1. The CDR3 sequence is 14 residues long. The germline V gene has CDR1 SQVTM and CDR2 ANQGSEA. Trimming took 1 base from V and 7 from J; bases not matched to a gene: 4.

Only a few counts were recorded for this clone. Other DNA variants within this sample encode the same CDR3. The genes are TRBV7-8 and TRBJ1-2, with 8 bases lining up with TRBD1. V shed 6 bases, J shed 3 bases, and the junction held 3 bases outside the gene matches. Germline V CDR1 and CDR2: SGHVS, FQNEAQ. This CDR3 region has 13 residues. CDR3 sequence (DNA): TGTGCCAGCAGTCTGGACAGGGACTATGGCTACACCTTC. Protein product: CASSLDRDYGYTF.

V is TRBV7-8 and J is TRBJ1-1, with a tentative D call TRBD1 (6 bases). Trimming cost V 0 bases and J 1 base, with 21 bases left between them. CDR1 is SGHVS and CDR2 is FQNEAQ in the germline V gene. The CDR3 contains 19 residues. CDR3 DNA: TGTGCCAGCAGCTTAGCCAAGGGGGACAAAGAAGTATCGAACACTGAAGCTTTCTTT. Amino acid sequence: CASSLAKGDKEVSNTEAFF.

The CDR3 reads CASNQDRLNNEQFF. The CDR3 nucleotides read TGTGCCAGCAATCAGGACAGGCTTAACAATGAGCAGTTCTTC. The genes are TRBV6-5 and TRBJ2-1, with 7 bases identical to TRBD1. The CDR3 consists of 14 residues. CDR1 MNHEY and CDR2 SVGAGI come from the germline V gene. V dropped 7 bases and J dropped 5; count of bases not matched to a gene: 8.

The V gene is TRBV5-1, the J gene TRBJ2-1; D is ambiguous. Deletions cut 4 bases from V and 8 bases from J, with 13 bases between. The CDR3 spans 13 residues. CDR1 is SGHRS and CDR2 is YFSETQ in the germline V gene. CDR3 amino acids: CASSPVLEDEQFF. DNA for the CDR3: TGCGCCAGCAGCCCGGTGCTAGAGGATGAGCAGTTCTTC.

CDR3 loop: CASSLGSLSSPLHF. For the CDR3, the DNA is TGTGCCAGCAGCTTAGGCAGTTTAAGTTCACCCCTCCACTTT. The chain recombines TRBV11-2 with TRBJ1-6, with D hard to call. This CDR3 is 14 amino acids long. Trimming took 1 base from V and 9 from J, leaving 10 bases between them. The V gene's germline CDR1 is SGHAT and CDR2 FQNNGV. Complete variable domain (other parts from reference TRBV11-2 and TRBJ1-6): EAGVAQSPRYKIIEKRQSVAFWCNPISGHATLYWYQQILGQGPKLLIQFQNNGVVDDSQLPKDRFSAERLKGVDSTLKIQPAKLEDSAVYLCASSLGSLSSPLHFGNGTRLTVT.

This clone was counted once. V gene TRBV25-1 combines with J gene TRBJ2-1, with 9 bases identical to TRBD2. CDR3 size: 13 residues. Losses at the gene ends were 8 bases for V and 6 bases for J; bases not matched to a gene: 5. The germline gives CDR1 MGHDK, CDR2 SYGVNS. The CDR3 loop is CASGYSGSNEQFF. The CDR3 nucleotides are TGTGCCAGCGGATATAGCGGGAGCAATGAGCAGTTCTTC.

The chain has TRBV5-4 and TRBJ2-1, with D possibly matching TRBD2 (5 bases). The V gene lost 4 bases and the J gene lost 4 bases, with 15 bases spanning the gap. CDR1 SGHNT and CDR2 YYREEE come from the germline V gene (reference sequence). The CDR3 runs to 15 residues. The CDR3 loop is CASSLLASGYNEQFF. CDR3 DNA sequence: TGTGCCAGCAGCCTTCTAGCAAGTGGTTACAATGAGCAGTTCTTC. Looking up the rest from reference TRBV5-4 and TRBJ2-1 gives the full variable domain: ETGVTQSPTHLIKTRGQQVTLRCSSQSGHNTVSWYQQALGQGPQFIFQYYREEENGRGNFPPRFSGLQFPNYSSELNVNALELDDSALYLCASSLLASGYNEQFFGPGTRLTVL.

V gene TRBV7-8 combines with J gene TRBJ2-1; no reliable D call. Germline-derived CDR1 and CDR2 are SGHVS and FQNEAQ. The germline V and J ends were trimmed by 5 bases and 13 bases, with 15 bases remaining between them. There are 12 residues in the CDR3. The CDR3 DNA is TGTGCCAGCAGCCTAAGTAGTAACCTTCAGTTCTTC. Protein: CASSLSSNLQFF.

The rearrangement joins TRBV4-3 to TRBJ2-7; 7 positions match TRBD2. Germline CDR1 LGHNA, CDR2 YSLEER. With V trimmed by 0 bases and J by 2 bases, 7 bases remained unmatched. CDR3 length: 16 residues. CDR3 sequence: CASSQEAGIQTYEQYF. The CDR3 nucleotides read TGCGCCAGCAGCCAAGAAGCGGGGATTCAGACCTACGAGCAGTACTTC.

This chain connects TRBV7-9 to TRBJ1-1; TRBD1 matches at 7 bases. This CDR3 spans 14 amino acids. From germline, CDR1 is SEHNR and CDR2 FQNEAQ (reference sequence). V was clipped by 4 bases and J by 2 bases; unmatched bases: 4. The CDR3 coding sequence is TGTGCCAGCAGCTCAGGGACAGCAAACACTGAAGCTTTCTTT. Translated, it gives CASSSGTANTEAFF.

The V gene is TRBV19, the J gene TRBJ1-3; D ambiguous. The ends were cut back, 7 bases at V and 4 bases at J, with 11 bases in the middle. The CDR3 has 13 residues. Germline CDR1 reads LNHDA; CDR2 reads SQIVND (reference sequence). The CDR3 spells CASIGVAGNTIYF. As DNA, the CDR3 is TGTGCCAGTATCGGAGTAGCGGGAAACACCATATATTTT.

The CDR3 DNA reads as TGCAGCGTTGAAGAGATTAGCGGGACCGGGGAGCTGTTTTTT. Its protein product is CSVEEISGTGELFF. The V call is TRBV29-1, the J call TRBJ2-2, with 7 bases aligning to TRBD2. The germline CDR1 and CDR2 sequences are SQVTM and ANQGSEA. The J segment lost 5 bases and the V segment lost 0 bases, leaving 3 bases of the junction unmatched. The CDR3 loop spans 14 amino acids.

The sample holds a few counts of this clone. The V and J genes are TRBV29-1 and TRBJ1-1; tentatively, D is TRBD1 (5 bases). Trimming removed 4 bases from V and 5 bases from J, with 11 bases in between. CDR3 length equals 12 residues. The germline CDR1 and CDR2 sequences are SQVTM and ANQGSEA. The CDR3 bases are TGCAGCGTTGGACAGCAATTAACTGAAGCTTTCTTT. Amino acids: CSVGQQLTEAFF.